This is a list of T cell receptor beta chains from one sample in a study of OX40 agonist ivuxolimab in advanced cancers. Assay: immunoSEQ multiplex PCR; the TCRdb copy retains only in-frame clones and omits some. The sample has 50,000 to 75,000 clones; around 90% are singletons. The source material was CD4+ or CD8+ T cells sorted from blood, sampled in a trial of the OX40 agonist ivuxolimab. These receptors originate from an adult with an advanced solid tumor such as melanoma, head and neck, liver or kidney cancer. Each CDR3 is given with its conserved first and last residue. Each record gives: clone size, V gene, D gene, J gene, CDR3 DNA, CDR3 protein. D genes are given only for firm matches. Not every row has a clone size; where given, it reads once, few, many or a size class.

.	TRBV18	.	TRBJ2-3	TGTGCCAGCTCACAGGAGGTGCCAGGCACAGATACGCAGTATTTT	CASSQEVPGTDTQYF
.	TRBV10-3	TRBD1	TRBJ2-5	TGTGCCACCTTACAAGGGGACAGGGCTTTGCAGACCCAGTACTTC	CATLQGDRALQTQYF
.	TRBV28	.	TRBJ1-5	TGTGCCAGCAGTCCCCCCCCTGGGCGCAATCAGCCCCAGCATTTT	CASSPPPGRNQPQHF
.	TRBV18	.	TRBJ1-3	TGTGCCAGCTCACCTAAACCCAGGGGAGGTCCTGGAAACACCATATATTTT	CASSPKPRGGPGNTIYF
once	TRBV5-1	TRBD1	TRBJ2-2	TGCGCCAGCAGCCCCGGGACAGGGAACACCGGGGAGCTGTTTTTT	CASSPGTGNTGELFF
.	TRBV19	.	TRBJ1-5	TGTGCCAGTAGTGCAGGGGAGGGAAATCAGCCCCAGCATTTT	CASSAGEGNQPQHF
medium-sized	TRBV5-4	TRBD1	TRBJ1-2	TGTGCCAGCAGCACCTGGACAGGGGAGGATGGCTACACCTTC	CASSTWTGEDGYTF
.	TRBV6-5	.	TRBJ1-1	TGTGCCAGCAGTTACGCCGGGGCGGGAGGCACTGAAGCTTTCTTT	CASSYAGAGGTEAFF
.	TRBV9	TRBD2	TRBJ2-1	TGTGCCAGCAGCGTAGGAGGCGGGAGGGCGAATGAGCAGTTCTTC	CASSVGGGRANEQFF
.	TRBV19	TRBD1	TRBJ1-1	TGTGCCAGTAGTCAACGGCATCCCGGGACAGGGAACACTGAAGCTTTCTTT	CASSQRHPGTGNTEAFF
.	TRBV5-5	TRBD2	TRBJ2-2	TGTGCCAGCAGCTTCCGGGACTATAACACCGGGGAGCTGTTTTTT	CASSFRDYNTGELFF
.	TRBV21-1	.	TRBJ1-5	TGTGCCAGCAGCAAAGTTGAGGGTGACAATCAGCCCCAGCATTTT	CASSKVEGDNQPQHF
.	TRBV29-1	.	TRBJ2-7	TGCAGCGTTGAAGTTATGGGGGCAGACTACTACGAGCAGTACTTC	CSVEVMGADYYEQYF
once	TRBV27	.	TRBJ1-3	TGTGCCAGTGGGACCTCTGGAAACACCATATATTTT	CASGTSGNTIYF
.	TRBV27	TRBD1	TRBJ1-6	TGTGCCAGCAGTTTCGGACAGGGTCTAAGGGCTAATTCACCCCTCCACTTT	CASSFGQGLRANSPLHF
.	TRBV6-1	TRBD2	TRBJ2-3	TGTGCCAGCAGTGAAGTTGGGGGTAGCGGGAGAGATACGCAGTATTTT	CASSEVGGSGRDTQYF
few	TRBV11-3	.	TRBJ2-7	TGTGCCAGCAGCTTAGAGGGGGAATCTGAGCAGTACTTC	CASSLEGESEQYF
.	TRBV9	.	TRBJ2-7	TGTGCCAGCAGCCCCCGGGCGGGTTCCTACGAGCAGTACTTC	CASSPRAGSYEQYF
.	TRBV6-1	TRBD2	TRBJ2-7	TGTGCCAGCAGCGATCGACTAGCGGGGCTCTACGAGCAGTACTTC	CASSDRLAGLYEQYF
few	TRBV2	TRBD1	TRBJ1-2	TGTGCCAGCAGCGGCGGACAGGGCTTTTCCCCAACCTACACCTTC	CASSGGQGFSPTYTF
.	TRBV19	TRBD2	TRBJ2-1	TGTGCCAGTAGGATCGGGACTAGCGGATACAATGAGCAGTTCTTC	CASRIGTSGYNEQFF
.	TRBV30	.	TRBJ1-1	TGTGCCTTCCGACCCGGGTTTCCTCTGAACACTGAAGCTTTCTTT	CAFRPGFPLNTEAFF
.	TRBV2	TRBD1	TRBJ2-5	TGTGCCAGCAGCGCCGGACAGGGGGAGACCCAGTACTTC	CASSAGQGETQYF
.	TRBV27	.	TRBJ1-2	TGTGCCAGCAAGCCCGGCCGAGGTCGACTGGCGGGAGGCTACACCTTC	CASKPGRGRLAGGYTF
.	TRBV9	.	TRBJ2-5	TGTGCCAGCAGCGCCAACCCTTGGGGAGTCGGAGAGACCCAGTACTTC	CASSANPWGVGETQYF
.	TRBV5-1	TRBD1	TRBJ2-7	TGCGCCAGCAGCTTGGGGGGGACAGGAAACTACGAGCAGTACTTC	CASSLGGTGNYEQYF
.	TRBV5-4	TRBD2	TRBJ2-2	TGTGCCAGCAGCTCTGGGACTAGCGGGAACACCGGGGAGCTGTTTTTT	CASSSGTSGNTGELFF
.	TRBV6-6	.	TRBJ2-7	TGTGCCAGCAGTTACCAAGTAAGGGAGCAGTACTTC	CASSYQVREQYF
.	TRBV5-1	.	TRBJ1-4	TGCGCCAGCAGCACGGGACACCTTTATGAAAAACTGTTTTTT	CASSTGHLYEKLFF
.	TRBV2	.	TRBJ1-5	TGTGCCAGCAGTGAACAGACATTCAATCAGCCCCAGCATTTT	CASSEQTFNQPQHF
once	TRBV6-1	.	TRBJ1-1	TGTGCCAGCAGTGTGGCTGGGAACACTGAAGCTTTCTTT	CASSVAGNTEAFF
.	TRBV7-9	TRBD2	TRBJ2-1	TGTGCCAGCAGCTTAGGGACTAGCGGTTTAAATGAGCAGTTCTTC	CASSLGTSGLNEQFF
.	TRBV7-3	TRBD1	TRBJ2-6	TGTGCCAGCAGCTTAGGGACAGGGGGCTCTGGGGCCAACGTCCTGACTTTC	CASSLGTGGSGANVLTF
.	TRBV2	TRBD1	TRBJ1-2	TGTGCCAGCATAAAGGGGGCAAACTATGGCTACACCTTC	CASIKGANYGYTF
.	TRBV4-1	TRBD1	TRBJ2-5	TGCGCCAGCAGCCAGGACCCACAGGGGGCGCAGCAAGAGACCCAGTACTTC	CASSQDPQGAQQETQYF
.	TRBV19	TRBD2	TRBJ2-1	TGTGCCAGTAGTACAGGACTAGCGGGAGGGTATGAGCAGTTCTTC	CASSTGLAGGYEQFF
.	TRBV6-5	.	TRBJ2-1	TGTGCCAGCAGCCTTGACAGGAGCTCCTACAATGAGCAGTTCTTC	CASSLDRSSYNEQFF
.	TRBV5-1	.	TRBJ2-7	TGCGCCAGCAGGTCAACGGGTACGACCTACGAGCAGTACTTC	CASRSTGTTYEQYF
.	TRBV5-6	.	TRBJ2-4	TGTGCCAGCAGCTTCCTAGCCAAAAACATTCAGTACTTC	CASSFLAKNIQYF
.	TRBV21-1	.	TRBJ2-7	TGTGCCAGCAGCGACTTCGAGCAGTACTTC	CASSDFEQYF
once	TRBV5-1	.	TRBJ1-1	TGCGCCAGCAGATGGATGGGGGACCCGAACACTGAAGCTTTCTTT	CASRWMGDPNTEAFF